The present TCR beta chain was sequenced within a study of cytomegalovirus exposure and HLA in healthy donors. Study-wide findings and caveats: Reported findings show TCR beta sequences accurately forecast HLA-A and HLA-B alleles in most subjects. Earlier analysis yielded a pattern in which most TCR beta V segments were productive about 90% or about 30% of the time. Most TCR sequences proved rare, with some public TCRs found in many donors.

The PCR ran on 60 Vbeta and 13 Jbeta primers. Profiling relied on immunoSEQ multiplex PCR, and the TCRdb table lists in-frame clones only, not all of them. The sample has 95,000 to 150,000 clones, about 79% seen once. On this clone: Its matching antigen is unknown.

This CDR3 has 15 amino acids. Germline lookup yields CDR1 SGHTA and CDR2 FQGTGA. V lost 1 base, J lost 2 bases, and 3 bases stayed unmatched. The sample comprised PBMCs. The clonotype originates from a woman between 45 and 65 years old in good health and CMV-seronegative. The chain recombines TRBV7-3 with TRBJ2-3; 7 nucleotides agree with TRBD2. The CDR3 region has the DNA TGTGCCAGCAGCTTAAGCGGGAGACCCACAGATACGCAGTATTTT. Protein: CASSLSGRPTDTQYF.